These 5 T cell receptor beta chains share one sample of origin, sequenced in a study. Data came from immunoSEQ multiplex PCR; TCRdb stores just in-frame clones and leaves some out. The table includes 60,000 to 75,000 clones, just under 95% detected once. The specimen sequenced was PBMCs. Receptor source: a man aged 40-49 years with rheumatoid arthritis.

This clone was detected only once. The chain has TRBV7-3 and TRBJ2-3; 8 bases agree with TRBD1. The V gene end was trimmed by 5 bases and the J gene end by 5 bases; junction bases not matched to a gene: 9. CDR3 length: 15 residues. Germline V gene sequence: CDR1 SGHTA, CDR2 FQGTGA. In nucleotides, the CDR3 is TGTGCCAGCAGCCTCCAGGGGGCGCGGGGAGATACGCAGTATTTT. This gives the protein CASSLQGARGDTQYF.

The V and J genes are TRBV6-6 and TRBJ1-2, with 8 bases aligning to TRBD1. Germline V gene sequence: CDR1 MNHNY, CDR2 SVGAGI (reference sequence). This CDR3 is 14 amino acids long. V lost 2 bases and J lost 7; bases outside the gene matches: 6. CDR3 loop: CASSYPRGPGGYTF. The CDR3 DNA is TGTGCCAGCAGTTACCCCAGGGGGCCCGGTGGCTACACCTTC.

CDR3 nucleotides: TGTGCCAGCAGCTTAGGTCCGGGCCTCTCCTACGAGCAGTACTTC. Amino acid sequence: CASSLGPGLSYEQYF. The chain carries TRBV7-6 and TRBJ2-7; no clear D. In germline, CDR1 is SGHVS, CDR2 FNYEAQ. There are 15 residues in the CDR3. With 1 base removed from V and 0 bases from J, the gap between germline ends came to 10 bases.

This clone showed up just once. This chain connects TRBV9 to TRBJ1-6; the D is unclear. CDR1 SGDLS and CDR2 YYNGEE come from the germline V gene. V was trimmed by 0 bases and J by 7 bases, leaving 14 bases between them. The CDR3 has 16 residues. The CDR3 sequence: CASSVAPTVVNSPLHF. CDR3 DNA sequence: TGTGCCAGCAGCGTAGCCCCGACGGTAGTAAATTCACCCCTCCACTTT.

The chain joins TRBV11-3 to TRBJ1-3; D is uncertain. Trimming cost V 5 bases and J 4 bases, with 9 bases left between them. Looked up from germline, CDR1 is SGHNT and CDR2 is YENEEA. There are 13 residues in the CDR3. This CDR3 reads CASSERQGNTIYF. CDR3 nucleotide sequence: TGTGCCAGCAGCGAACGACAAGGAAACACCATATATTTT.